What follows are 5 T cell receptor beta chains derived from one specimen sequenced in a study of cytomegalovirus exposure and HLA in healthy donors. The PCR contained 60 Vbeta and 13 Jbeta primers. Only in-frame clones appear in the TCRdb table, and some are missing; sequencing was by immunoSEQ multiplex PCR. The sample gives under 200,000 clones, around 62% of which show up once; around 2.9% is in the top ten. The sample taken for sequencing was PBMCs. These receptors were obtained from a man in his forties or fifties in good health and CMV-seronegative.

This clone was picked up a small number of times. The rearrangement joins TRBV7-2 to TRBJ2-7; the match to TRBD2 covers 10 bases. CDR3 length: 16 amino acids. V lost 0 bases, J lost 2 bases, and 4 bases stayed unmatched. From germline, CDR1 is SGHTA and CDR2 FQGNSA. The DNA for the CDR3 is TGTGCCAGCAGCTTAGCGGGGACTAGCGTTGCCTACGAGCAGTACTTC. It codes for CASSLAGTSVAYEQYF.

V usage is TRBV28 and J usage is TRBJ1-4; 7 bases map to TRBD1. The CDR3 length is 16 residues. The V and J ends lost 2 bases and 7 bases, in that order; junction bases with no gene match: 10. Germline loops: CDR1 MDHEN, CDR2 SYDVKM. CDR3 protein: CASSLRVGQGGEKLFF. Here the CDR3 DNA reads TGTGCCAGCAGTTTAAGGGTGGGGCAGGGGGGTGAAAAACTGTTTTTT. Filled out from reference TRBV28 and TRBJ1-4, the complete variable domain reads DVKVTQSSRYLVKRTGEKVFLECVQDMDHENMFWYRQDPGLGLRLIYFSYDVKMKEKGDIPEGYSVSREKKERFSLILESASTNQTSMYLCASSLRVGQGGEKLFFGSGTQLSVL.

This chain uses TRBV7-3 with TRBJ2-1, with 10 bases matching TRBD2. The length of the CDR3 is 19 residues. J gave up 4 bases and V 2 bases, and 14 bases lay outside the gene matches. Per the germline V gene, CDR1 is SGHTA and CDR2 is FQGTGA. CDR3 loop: CASSLVSGTGTSAYNEQFF. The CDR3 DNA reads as TGTGCCAGCAGCTTAGTATCAGGGACCGGGACTAGCGCTTACAATGAGCAGTTCTTC.

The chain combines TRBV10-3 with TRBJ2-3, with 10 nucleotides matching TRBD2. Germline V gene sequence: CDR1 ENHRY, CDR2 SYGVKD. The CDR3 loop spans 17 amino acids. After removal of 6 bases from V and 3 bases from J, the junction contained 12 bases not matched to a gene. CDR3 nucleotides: TGTGCCATCAGCGGAGCCGGACTAGCGGAGGAGACAGATACGCAGTATTTT. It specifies CAISGAGLAEETDTQYF.

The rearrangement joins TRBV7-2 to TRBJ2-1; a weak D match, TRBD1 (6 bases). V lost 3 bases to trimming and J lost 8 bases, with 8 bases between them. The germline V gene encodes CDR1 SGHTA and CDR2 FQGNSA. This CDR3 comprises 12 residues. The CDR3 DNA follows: TGTGCCAGCAGCTTCAACAGGGATGAGCAGTTCTTC. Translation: CASSFNRDEQFF.